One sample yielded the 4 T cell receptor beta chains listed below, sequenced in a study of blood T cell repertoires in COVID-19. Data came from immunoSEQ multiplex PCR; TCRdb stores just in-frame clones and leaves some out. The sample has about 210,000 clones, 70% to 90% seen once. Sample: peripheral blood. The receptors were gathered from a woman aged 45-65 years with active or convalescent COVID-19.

CDR3 DNA: TGTGCCAGCAACCCTCGAGGGGGGGCTCAGCAGCCCCAGCATTTT. This gives the protein CASNPRGGAQQPQHF. The genes are TRBV6-5 and TRBJ1-5, with D perhaps TRBD1 (6 bases). Germline V lookup: CDR1 MNHEY, CDR2 SVGAGI. The ends were cut back, 7 bases at V and 7 bases at J, with 20 bases in the middle. This CDR3 spans 15 amino acids.

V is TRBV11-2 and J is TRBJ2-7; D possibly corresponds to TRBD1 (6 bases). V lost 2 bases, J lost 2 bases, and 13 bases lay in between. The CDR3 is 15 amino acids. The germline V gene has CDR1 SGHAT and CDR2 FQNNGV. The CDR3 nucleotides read TGTGCCAGCAGCTTACAGGGACAAGGAACCTACGAGCAGTACTTC. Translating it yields CASSLQGQGTYEQYF.

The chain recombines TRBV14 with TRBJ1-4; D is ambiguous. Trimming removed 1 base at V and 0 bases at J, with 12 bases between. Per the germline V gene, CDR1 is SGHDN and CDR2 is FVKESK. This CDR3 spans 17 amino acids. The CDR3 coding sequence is TGTGCCAGCAGCCAAGGAGGAGGTGGGCCAACTAATGAAAAACTGTTTTTT. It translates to CASSQGGGGPTNEKLFF.

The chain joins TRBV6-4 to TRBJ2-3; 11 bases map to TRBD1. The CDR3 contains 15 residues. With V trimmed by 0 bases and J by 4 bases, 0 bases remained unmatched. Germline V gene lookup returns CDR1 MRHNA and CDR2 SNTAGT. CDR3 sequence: CASSDSGQGADTQYF. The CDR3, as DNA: TGTGCCAGCAGTGACTCGGGACAGGGGGCAGATACGCAGTATTTT.